These 22 T cell receptor beta chains originate from one sample sequenced in a study of shared clonotypes between healthy human individuals. Repertoires were generated with immunoSEQ multiplex PCR, while TCRdb's copy carries only in-frame clones and drops some. The table lists 2,100,000 or so clones, around 95% of them singletons. Source material: naive CD4+ T cells sorted from blood. Sample subset: CD45RA+ positively selected. The receptors here all came from a man younger than 35 in good health.

This clone occurred once. V and J are TRBV19 and TRBJ2-1; D not resolved. The germline CDR1 and CDR2 sequences are LNHDA and SQIVND (reference sequence). The CDR3 length is 13 residues. V shed 7 bases and J shed 0 bases, with 7 bases lying between them. The CDR3 nucleotides read TGTGCCAGTACCATCAACTCCTACAATGAGCAGTTCTTC. It codes for CASTINSYNEQFF. Complete variable domain (other parts from reference TRBV19 and TRBJ2-1): DGGITQSPKYLFRKEGQNVTLSCEQNLNHDAMYWYRQDPGQGLRLIYYSQIVNDFQKGDIAEGYSVSREKKESFPLTVTSAQKNPTAFYLCASTINSYNEQFFGPGTRLTVL.

This chain joins TRBV6-5 and TRBJ2-6; D unclear. CDR3 length: 15 amino acids. CDR1 MNHEY and CDR2 SVGAGI come from the germline V gene. V lost 2 bases and J 7 bases, leaving 12 bases between the germline ends. As DNA, the CDR3 is TGTGCCAGCAGTTACAGGTCTCCAGGAGCCAACGTCCTGACTTTC. Its translation is CASSYRSPGANVLTF.

Points on this clone: Other DNA variants within this sample encode the same CDR3. This rearrangement joins TRBV30 to TRBJ2-1; D might be TRBD1 (6 bases). The germline V gene has CDR1 GTSNPN and CDR2 SVGIG (reference sequence). The CDR3 is 13 amino acids. With 1 base removed from V and 4 bases from J, the gap between germline ends came to 8 bases. The CDR3 protein is CAWSGDTYNEQFF. The DNA of the CDR3 is TGTGCCTGGAGTGGGGACACTTACAATGAGCAGTTCTTC.

V usage is TRBV27 and J usage is TRBJ1-1, with D tentatively TRBD1 (6 bases). CDR3 size: 14 residues. Trimming removed 4 bases from V and 3 bases from J, with 12 bases in between. Germline CDR1 MNHEY, CDR2 SMNVEV (reference sequence). CDR3 nucleotides: TGTGCCAGCAGTTCATCCCCAGGGGACACTGAAGCTTTCTTT. Protein product: CASSSSPGDTEAFF.

The V gene is TRBV15, the J gene TRBJ1-1; D may be TRBD1 (6 bases). The V gene lost 5 bases and the J gene lost 4 bases, with 17 bases spanning the gap. This CDR3 comprises 15 residues. The germline gives CDR1 LNHNV, CDR2 YYDKDF (reference sequence). Here the CDR3 DNA reads TGTGCCACCAGCGGGACATGGGGGCAGGGCACTGAAGCTTTCTTT. Its protein product is CATSGTWGQGTEAFF. Based on the CDR3 plus reference TRBV15 and TRBJ1-1, the full variable domain is DAMVIQNPRYQVTQFGKPVTLSCSQTLNHNVMYWYQQKSSQAPKLLFHYYDKDFNNEADTPDNFQSRRPNTSFCFLDIRSPGLGDTAMYLCATSGTWGQGTEAFFGQGTRLTVV.

The chain carries TRBV6-1 and TRBJ1-3; D perhaps matches TRBD1 (6 bases). The CDR3 covers 14 residues. The V end lost 3 bases, the J end lost 2 bases, and 8 bases lay between the germline ends. CDR1 MNHNS and CDR2 SASEGT come from the germline V gene. The CDR3 sequence: CASSEWDTGNTIYF. The CDR3 coding sequence is TGTGCCAGCAGTGAGTGGGACACTGGAAACACCATATATTTT.

V usage is TRBV10-2 and J usage is TRBJ1-5; no firm D call. With 6 bases removed from V and 6 bases from J, the gap between germline ends came to 12 bases. Germline-derived CDR1 and CDR2 are WSHSY and SAAADI. The CDR3 sequence is 13 residues long. The CDR3 reads CASSPQLGQPQHF. DNA for the CDR3: TGCGCCAGCAGCCCCCAGTTGGGTCAGCCCCAGCATTTT.

The V and J genes are TRBV27 and TRBJ1-6; TRBD1 might be the D (5 bases). Germline CDR1 and CDR2: MNHEY and SMNVEV (reference sequence). The CDR3 spans 14 residues. Deletions cut 5 bases from V and 10 bases from J, with 15 bases between. CDR3 DNA: TGTGCCAGCAGTCCTAATATGGGGGAATCACCCCTCCACTTT. It specifies CASSPNMGESPLHF.

This chain connects TRBV2 to TRBJ1-5; D is unclear. Germline CDR1 SNHLY, CDR2 FYNNEI. Trimming took 6 bases from V and 6 from J, leaving 12 bases between them. The CDR3 runs to 13 residues. This chain's CDR3 is CASRAEEAQPQHF. The CDR3 DNA reads TGTGCCAGCAGAGCCGAGGAGGCTCAGCCCCAGCATTTT.

The chain couples TRBV28 to TRBJ2-7; D perhaps matches TRBD1 (7 bases). Looked up from germline, CDR1 is MDHEN and CDR2 is SYDVKM. V lost 7 bases and J lost 4, with 17 bases in between. CDR3 length: 14 residues. The CDR3 sequence: CASTYSGGGYEQYF. CDR3 in DNA: TGTGCCAGCACCTACTCAGGGGGAGGTTACGAGCAGTACTTC.

This clone was observed a single time. J is TRBJ1-1 and V is TRBV30; D is possibly TRBD1 (6 bases). Deletions cut 3 bases from V and 8 bases from J, with 13 bases between. The length of the CDR3 is 12 residues. CDR1 and CDR2 from the germline V gene are GTSNPN and SVGIG (reference sequence). The CDR3 is CAWSSGQTEAFF. In nucleotides, the CDR3 is TGTGCCTGGAGCAGTGGACAGACCGAAGCTTTCTTT.

The chain uses TRBV6-1 and TRBJ1-6; D remains ambiguous. CDR3 length: 16 amino acids. CDR1 and CDR2 (germline): MNHNS, SASEGT. V lost 3 bases to trimming and J lost 7 bases, with 16 bases between them. The CDR3 DNA sequence: TGTGCCAGCAGTGAGGGCCTGGGAACGAGGAATTCACCCCTCCACTTT. This codes for CASSEGLGTRNSPLHF.

This chain connects TRBV5-1 to TRBJ2-7; TRBD2 aligns across 7 bases. V shed 3 bases, J shed 4 bases, and the junction held 7 bases outside the gene matches. Germline CDR1 SGHRS, CDR2 YFSETQ. The CDR3 has 14 amino acids. CDR3 amino acids: CASSSYLGGYEQYF. CDR3 DNA: TGCGCCAGCAGCTCATACCTCGGGGGGTACGAGCAGTACTTC.

The genes are TRBV29-1 and TRBJ1-3, with 8 bases fitting TRBD1. The V gene end was trimmed by 3 bases and the J gene end by 0 bases; junction bases not matched to a gene: 1. This CDR3 spans 14 amino acids. Germline CDR1 is SQVTM and CDR2 is ANQGSEA. In DNA form, the CDR3 reads TGCAGCGTTGACGGGACAGGCTCTGGAAACACCATATATTTT. Protein product: CSVDGTGSGNTIYF. Filled out from reference TRBV29-1 and TRBJ1-3, the complete variable domain reads SAVISQKPSRDICQRGTSLTIQCQVDSQVTMMFWYRQQPGQSLTLIATANQGSEATYESGFVIDKFPISRPNLTFSTLTVSNMSPEDSSIYLCSVDGTGSGNTIYFGEGSWLTVV.

The chain joins TRBV2 to TRBJ1-3; D possibly corresponds to TRBD1 (5 bases). The length of the CDR3 is 16 residues. The V gene lost 2 bases and the J gene lost 4 bases, with 15 bases spanning the gap. The V gene's germline CDR1 is SNHLY and CDR2 FYNNEI. Here the CDR3 DNA reads TGTGCCAGCAGTGAAAGGGACCCAGGGAAAGGAAACACCATATATTTT. Its translation: CASSERDPGKGNTIYF. Variable domain in full (rest from reference TRBV2 and TRBJ1-3): EPEVTQTPSHQVTQMGQEVILRCVPISNHLYFYWYRQILGQKVEFLVSFYNNEISEKSEIFDDQFSVERPDGSNFTLKIRSTKLEDSAMYFCASSERDPGKGNTIYFGEGSWLTVV.

The rearrangement uses TRBV7-9 and TRBJ2-7; D assignment may be TRBD1 or TRBD2 (5 bases each). Germline values: CDR1 SEHNR, CDR2 FQNEAQ (reference sequence). V lost 5 bases, J lost 5 bases, and 16 bases lay in between. The length of the CDR3 is 14 residues. CDR3 region: CASSQIGGTNEQYF. In nucleotides, the CDR3 is TGTGCCAGCAGCCAAATTGGGGGTACGAACGAGCAGTACTTC.

This clone has only one observation. The chain combines TRBV6-5 with TRBJ1-5, with a possible D match to TRBD1 (6 bases). V lost 2 bases and J lost 2, with 7 bases in between. The length of the CDR3 is 14 residues. CDR1 and CDR2 (germline): MNHEY, SVGAGI. DNA for the CDR3: TGTGCCAGCAGTTACAAGGGGGGCAATCAGCCCCAGCATTTT. It codes for CASSYKGGNQPQHF.

The chain employs TRBV9 and TRBJ1-1; 7 bases map to TRBD1. CDR1 is SGDLS, CDR2 YYNGEE, per germline. V trimming: 4 bases; J trimming: 5 bases; junction bases outside the gene matches: 11. This CDR3 spans 15 amino acids. This CDR3 reads CASSSRSGGGTEAFF. The CDR3 DNA sequence: TGTGCCAGCAGCTCCCGATCAGGGGGGGGTACTGAAGCTTTCTTT.

The rearrangement joins TRBV5-4 to TRBJ2-4; possibly TRBD1 or TRBD2 for D (5 bases each). Between the trimmed V and J ends, which lost 4 bases and 2 bases, there was a span of 13 bases. The CDR3 consists of 15 residues. CDR1 is SGHNT, CDR2 YYREEE, per germline (reference sequence). CDR3 coding DNA: TGTGCCAGCAGCCCCGGGAAGGGGACCAAAAACATTCAGTACTTC. Its translation is CASSPGKGTKNIQYF.

V is TRBV19 and J is TRBJ2-7, with 7 positions matching TRBD1. The CDR3 spans 14 residues. Germline trimming cut 5 bases from V and 5 bases from J; bases unmatched to any gene: 9. Germline V gene sequence: CDR1 LNHDA, CDR2 SQIVND (reference sequence). This CDR3 reads CASSSRQGTNEQYF. The CDR3 DNA is TGTGCCAGTAGTTCCAGACAGGGTACAAACGAGCAGTACTTC.

The chain recombines TRBV27 with TRBJ2-2, with TRBD1 as a possible D gene (6 bases). The CDR3 has 15 residues. V lost 7 bases, J lost 0 bases, and 12 bases lay in between. Per germline, CDR1 MNHEY and CDR2 SMNVEV (reference sequence). In DNA form, the CDR3 reads TGTGCCAGCAACCGACAGGCCTCGAACACCGGGGAGCTGTTTTTT. It specifies CASNRQASNTGELFF.

Here the CDR3 DNA reads TGTGCCAGCAGCCGCGGACAGGGGGAAAGCAATCAGCCCCAGCATTTT. This gives the protein CASSRGQGESNQPQHF. This sequence joins TRBV7-9 and TRBJ1-5; TRBD1 agrees at 10 bases. The CDR3 runs 16 residues. The V and J ends lost 5 bases and 1 base, in that order; junction bases with no gene match: 5. Germline V gene data show CDR1 as SEHNR and CDR2 as FQNEAQ (reference sequence).